This is a list of T cell receptor beta chains from one sample in a study of blood T cell repertoires in COVID-19. The data were produced by immunoSEQ multiplex PCR, yet TCRdb's version contains in-frame clones alone and is incomplete. The data contain approximately 250,000 clones, approximately 86% of them singletons. The sample comprised peripheral blood. The origin of the receptors is a man aged 40-50 years with active or convalescent COVID-19. CDR3s include the opening cysteine and the closing phenylalanine or tryptophan. Fields, in order: D gene, V gene, J gene, CDR3 protein, CDR3 DNA. A D gene is named only where the DNA matches it firmly.

NA,TRBV6-1,TRBJ2-1,CASSEAQAAVDEQFF,TGTGCCAGCAGTGAAGCGCAGGCTGCCGTTGATGAGCAGTTCTTC
TRBD2,TRBV4-2,TRBJ2-1,CASSQDYHGGRVPEQFF,TGTGCCAGCAGCCAAGATTATCACGGGGGGAGGGTACCCGAGCAGTTCTTC
TRBD1,TRBV10-3,TRBJ2-5,CAISGQGWETQYF,TGTGCCATCAGTGGACAGGGGTGGGAGACCCAGTACTTC
NA,TRBV15,TRBJ1-1,CATSSARGKDAEAFF,TGTGCCACCAGCAGCGCCAGGGGAAAAGACGCTGAAGCTTTCTTT
NA,TRBV9,TRBJ2-5,CASSVEDGQETQYF,TGTGCCAGCAGCGTGGAGGACGGTCAAGAGACCCAGTACTTC
TRBD1,TRBV9,TRBJ2-6,CASGGQGVDSGANVLTF,TGTGCCAGCGGGGGACAGGGTGTCGACTCTGGGGCCAACGTCCTGACTTTC
NA,TRBV24-1,TRBJ1-1,CATSEGVTSNTEAFF,TGTGCCACCAGTGAAGGGGTGACGTCGAACACTGAAGCTTTCTTT
NA,TRBV3-1/TRBV3-2,TRBJ1-6,CASSRRTAGVDSPLHF,TGTGCCAGCAGCCGCCGGACGGCGGGGGTGGATTCACCCCTCCACTTT
TRBD1,TRBV19,TRBJ2-7,CASSHRDRAYEQYF,TGTGCCAGTAGCCACCGGGACAGAGCCTACGAGCAGTACTTC
NA,TRBV24-1,TRBJ2-2,CATAPGTLPLYTGELFF,TGTGCCACCGCCCCCGGGACACTTCCCCTCTACACCGGGGAGCTGTTTTTT
NA,TRBV4-1,TRBJ1-1,CASSGGDSNTEAFF,TGCGCCAGCAGTGGTGGAGATTCGAACACTGAAGCTTTCTTT
NA,TRBV28,TRBJ1-4,CASTLRGSVNEKLFF,TGTGCCAGCACCCTTCGGGGGTCGGTTAATGAAAAACTGTTTTTT
NA,TRBV28,TRBJ2-7,CASSPVFRVHEQYF,TGTGCCAGCAGCCCGGTCTTCAGGGTCCACGAGCAGTACTTC
TRBD2,TRBV6-5,TRBJ2-1,CATNSGGALGEQFF,TGTGCCACAAATAGCGGGGGGGCCTTAGGTGAGCAGTTCTTC
TRBD2,TRBV3-1/TRBV3-2,TRBJ2-1,CASSHVAGTSGNEQFF,TGTGCCAGCAGCCACGTTGCCGGGACTAGCGGCAATGAGCAGTTCTTC
NA,TRBV3-1/TRBV3-2,TRBJ1-5,CASSQLFGENQPQHF,TGTGCCAGCAGCCAACTTTTCGGGGAAAATCAGCCCCAGCATTTT